The entry that follows covers one TCR beta chain sequence. This specimen belongs to a study of blood T cell repertoires in COVID-19. Study at large: Nucleic acid was either cDNA or gDNA, and it came from T cells, B-cell-depleted T cells, or PBMCs.

Original processing methods: Amplification of reference gene primers was used by the study to estimate nucleated cell counts. TCRdb's copy holds only in-frame clones and misses some; the assay was immunoSEQ multiplex PCR. D and trimming come from the DNA, and the V and J calls and clone size come from that table. The sample has around 250,000 clones, about 88% seen once. The CDR3 is made up of 15 amino acids. The ends were cut back, 3 bases at V and 2 bases at J, with 13 bases in the middle. Germline V CDR1 and CDR2: SGHTA, FQGNSA. This rearrangement joins TRBV7-2 to TRBJ1-2, with D perhaps TRBD1 (6 bases). The sequence was collected from a woman in her thirties or forties who had recovered from COVID-19. Sequenced sample: peripheral blood. In nucleotides, the CDR3 is TGTGCCAGCAGCTTGAAGCCGGACAGAAACTATGGCTACACCTTC. It codes for CASSLKPDRNYGYTF.